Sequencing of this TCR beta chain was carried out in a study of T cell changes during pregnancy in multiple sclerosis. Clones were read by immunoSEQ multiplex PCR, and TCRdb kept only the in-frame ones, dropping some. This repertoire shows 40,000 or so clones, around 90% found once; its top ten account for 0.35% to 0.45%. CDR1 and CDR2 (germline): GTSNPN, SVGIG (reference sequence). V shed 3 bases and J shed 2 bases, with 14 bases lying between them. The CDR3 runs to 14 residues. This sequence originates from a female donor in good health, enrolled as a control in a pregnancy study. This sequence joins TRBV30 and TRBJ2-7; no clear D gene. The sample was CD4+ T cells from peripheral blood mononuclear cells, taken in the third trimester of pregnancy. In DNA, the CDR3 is TGTGCCTGGAGGGGCCCCCGGCAGACCTACGAGCAGTACTTC. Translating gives CAWRGPRQTYEQYF.